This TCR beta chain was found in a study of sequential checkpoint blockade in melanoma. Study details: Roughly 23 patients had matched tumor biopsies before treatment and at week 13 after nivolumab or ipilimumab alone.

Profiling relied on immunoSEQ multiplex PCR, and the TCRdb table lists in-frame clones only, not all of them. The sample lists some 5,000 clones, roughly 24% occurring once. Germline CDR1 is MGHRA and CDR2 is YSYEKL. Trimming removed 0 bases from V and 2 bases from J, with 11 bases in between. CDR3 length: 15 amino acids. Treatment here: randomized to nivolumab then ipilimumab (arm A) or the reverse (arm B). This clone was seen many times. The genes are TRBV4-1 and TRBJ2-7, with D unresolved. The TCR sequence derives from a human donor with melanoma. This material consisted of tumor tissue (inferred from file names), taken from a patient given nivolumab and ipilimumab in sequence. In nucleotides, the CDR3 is TGCGCCAGCAGCCAAGAATATCAGTACACCTACGAGCAGTACTTC. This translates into CASSQEYQYTYEQYF.